These 12 T cell receptor beta chains were sequenced from one sample in a study of T cell responses to AZD1222 COVID-19 vaccine. Assay used: immunoSEQ multiplex PCR; TCRdb lists only in-frame clones, some missing. The repertoire holds more than 80,000 clones, with 80% to 90% as singletons. The source was peripheral blood, collected 28 days after the second AZD1222 dose. The receptors here all came from an adult who received the AZD1222 COVID-19 vaccine.

The V call is TRBV19, the J call TRBJ1-1; possible D gene TRBD1, 5 bases. The germline V and J ends were trimmed by 0 bases and 5 bases, with 13 bases remaining between them. The CDR3 is 15 amino acids. Germline V CDR1 and CDR2: LNHDA, SQIVND (reference sequence). As DNA, the CDR3 is TGTGCCAGTAGTATAGAAGGGACGGCAGGGACTGAAGCTTTCTTT. Its translation: CASSIEGTAGTEAFF. The full variable domain, completed using reference TRBV19 and TRBJ1-1, is DGGITQSPKYLFRKEGQNVTLSCEQNLNHDAMYWYRQDPGQGLRLIYYSQIVNDFQKGDIAEGYSVSREKKESFPLTVTSAQKNPTAFYLCASSIEGTAGTEAFFGQGTRLTVV.

The chain combines TRBV30 with TRBJ1-2; D remains ambiguous. The CDR3 contains 13 residues. Trimming took off 4 bases at V and 7 bases at J, with 16 bases between the two ends. CDR1 is GTSNPN and CDR2 is SVGIG in the germline V gene (reference sequence). The CDR3 is CAWTPSWGGGYTF. The CDR3 DNA reads TGTGCCTGGACCCCATCCTGGGGTGGTGGCTACACCTTC.

The CDR3 spells CASSSGTGSYEQYF. In nucleotides, the CDR3 is TGTGCCAGCAGCTCCGGGACAGGATCCTACGAGCAGTACTTC. J is TRBJ2-7 and V is TRBV7-2; 8 bases match TRBD1. The CDR3 is 14 amino acids. V was pared by 4 bases and J by 1 base, with 3 bases of the junction left unmatched. Germline-derived CDR1 and CDR2 are SGHTA and FQGNSA.

This rearrangement joins TRBV15 to TRBJ1-3; D remains ambiguous. V gave up 2 bases and J gave up 6 bases, with 11 bases separating them. The CDR3 runs to 14 residues. Germline CDR1 is LNHNV and CDR2 is YYDKDF (reference sequence). The CDR3 is CATSRSLSENTIYF. The CDR3 DNA is TGTGCCACCAGCAGAAGTTTATCGGAAAACACCATATATTTT.

Note on this clone: The junction departs from the called germline gene at one end, perhaps through a read error. This chain links TRBV6-5 with TRBJ1-2, with unresolved D. The CDR3 loop spans 11 amino acids. Per the germline V gene, CDR1 is MNHEY and CDR2 is SVGAGI. CDR3 sequence reads: CASSDSYGYTF. The CDR3 bases are TGTGCCAGCAGTGACTCCTATGGCTACACCTTC.

This chain joins TRBV4-2 and TRBJ2-5, with D tentatively TRBD2 (6 bases). V lost 2 bases to trimming and J lost 3 bases, with 7 bases between them. This CDR3 contains 13 residues. The V gene's germline CDR1 is LGHNA and CDR2 YNFKEQ. For the CDR3, the DNA is TGTGCCAGCAGCCAACGCGGGGAAGAGACCCAGTACTTC. This gives the protein CASSQRGEETQYF.

V usage is TRBV28 and J usage is TRBJ2-2; D remains unclear. The germline V and J ends were trimmed by 6 bases and 0 bases, with 17 bases remaining between them. The germline gives CDR1 MDHEN, CDR2 SYDVKM. There are 17 residues in the CDR3. This CDR3 reads CASRGFGTTANTGELFF. The CDR3, as DNA: TGTGCCAGCAGGGGTTTTGGAACCACCGCGAACACCGGGGAGCTGTTTTTT.

The count of this clone is one. This chain joins TRBV7-3 and TRBJ1-6, with D perhaps TRBD1 (6 bases). The V gene lost 3 bases and the J gene lost 7 bases, with 10 bases spanning the gap. The CDR3 length is 14 residues. CDR1 and CDR2 from the germline V gene are SGHTA and FQGTGA. As DNA, the CDR3 is TGTGCCAGCAGCTTTGGTGGGGGCAATTCACCCCTCCACTTT. Its protein product is CASSFGGGNSPLHF.

The rearrangement joins TRBV19 to TRBJ1-5, with 7 positions matching TRBD1. The CDR3 runs 17 residues. The germline V gene has CDR1 LNHDA and CDR2 SQIVND (reference sequence). V was pared by 1 base and J by 2 bases, with 8 bases of the junction left unmatched. CDR3 coding DNA: TGTGCCAGTAGTATAGGCAGGGGGGACGAGCGCAATCAGCCCCAGCATTTT. Protein: CASSIGRGDERNQPQHF.

This clone was found once. The rearrangement joins TRBV23-1 to TRBJ1-1; D is unclear. TRBV23-1 is an open reading frame whose function is uncertain. This CDR3 spans 14 amino acids. V lost 4 bases, J lost 1 base, and 10 bases lay in between. The CDR3 loop is CASSLGRENTEAFF. The CDR3 bases are TGCGCCAGCAGTCTAGGGCGAGAGAACACTGAAGCTTTCTTT.

V usage is TRBV11-2 and J usage is TRBJ2-1; D not certain. CDR3 length: 12 residues. Trimming removed 5 bases from V and 10 bases from J, with 12 bases in between. The germline V gene has CDR1 SGHAT and CDR2 FQNNGV. Written as DNA, the CDR3 is TGTGCCAGCAGCCCAAGGTCTTTGGAGCAGTTCTTC. Amino acids: CASSPRSLEQFF.

The chain has TRBV30 and TRBJ2-1, with 10 bases identical to TRBD2. V was clipped by 4 bases and J by 6 bases; unmatched bases: 9. The germline gives CDR1 GTSNPN, CDR2 SVGIG (reference sequence). This CDR3 spans 15 amino acids. CDR3 sequence reads: CAWTKAGGPVNEQFF. The CDR3, as DNA: TGTGCCTGGACTAAAGCGGGAGGGCCTGTCAATGAGCAGTTCTTC.